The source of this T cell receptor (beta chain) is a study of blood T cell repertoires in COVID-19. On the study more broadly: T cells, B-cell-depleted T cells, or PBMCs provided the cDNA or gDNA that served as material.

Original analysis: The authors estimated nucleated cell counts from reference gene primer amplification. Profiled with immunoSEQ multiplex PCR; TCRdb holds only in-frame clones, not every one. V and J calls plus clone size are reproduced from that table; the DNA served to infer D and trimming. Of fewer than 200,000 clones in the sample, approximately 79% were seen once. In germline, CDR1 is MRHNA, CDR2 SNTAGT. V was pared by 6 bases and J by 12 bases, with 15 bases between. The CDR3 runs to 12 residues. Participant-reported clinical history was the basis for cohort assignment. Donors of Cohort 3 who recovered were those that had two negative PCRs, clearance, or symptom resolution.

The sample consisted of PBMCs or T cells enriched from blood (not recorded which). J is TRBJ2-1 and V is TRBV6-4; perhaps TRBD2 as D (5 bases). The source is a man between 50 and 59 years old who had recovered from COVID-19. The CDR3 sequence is CASSLGSEGQFF. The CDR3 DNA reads TGTGCCAGCAGCCTTGGGAGCGAGGGGCAGTTCTTC.